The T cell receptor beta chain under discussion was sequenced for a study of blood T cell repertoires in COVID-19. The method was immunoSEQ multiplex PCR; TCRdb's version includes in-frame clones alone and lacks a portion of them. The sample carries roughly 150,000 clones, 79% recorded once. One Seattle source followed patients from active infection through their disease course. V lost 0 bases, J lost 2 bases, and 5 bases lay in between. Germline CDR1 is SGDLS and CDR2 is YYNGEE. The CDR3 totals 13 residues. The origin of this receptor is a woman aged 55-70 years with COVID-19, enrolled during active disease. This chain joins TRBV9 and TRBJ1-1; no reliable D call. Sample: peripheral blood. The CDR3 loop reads CASSVGSNTEAFF. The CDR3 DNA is TGTGCCAGCAGCGTAGGGAGTAACACTGAAGCTTTCTTT.